This T cell receptor beta chain emerged from a study of T cell repertoires in cytomegalovirus infection. Study-wide findings and caveats: Ex vivo responses were dominated by HLA-C-restricted CMV-specific TCR beta clonotypes.

The sample holds a few counts of this clonotype. Its antigen is not identified. A single record per CDR3 protein comes from TCRdb applying MiXCR to the reads. The profile covers more than 85,000 distinct CDR3 sequences, with approximately 17% appearing a single time and roughly 8% taken by the ten largest. The CDR3 spans 17 residues. V shed 5 bases and J 5 bases; nucleotides not matched to a gene: 8. Germline-derived CDR1 and CDR2 are SGHTA and FQGTGA. This sequence joins TRBV7-3 and TRBJ2-5, with TRBD2 identical over 16 bases. The specimen sequenced was PBMCs. This clonotype was obtained from a human donor in good health (CMV status not recorded). Some clones in this sample may be carry-over from other donors' samples. CDR3 in amino acids: CASSPGTSGGAWETQYF. The CDR3 DNA follows: TGTGCCAGCAGCCCCGGGACTAGCGGGGGGGCCTGGGAGACCCAGTACTTC.